The 16 T cell receptor beta chains reported below all come from one sample, sequenced in a study of blood T cell repertoires in COVID-19. Profiled with immunoSEQ multiplex PCR; TCRdb holds only in-frame clones, not every one. The data show approximately 300,000 clones, about 88% seen once. The specimen was PBMCs or T cells enriched from blood (not recorded which). These receptors were collected from a man aged 55 to 69 who had recovered from COVID-19.

This clone was seen only a few times. The chain has TRBV18 and TRBJ1-2, with 7 positions matching TRBD1. Germline assignment: CDR1 KGHSH and CDR2 LQKENI. The CDR3 spans 14 residues. After removal of 5 bases from V and 3 bases from J, the junction contained 6 bases not matched to a gene. The CDR3 bases are TGTGCCAGCTCATCTCTTCAGGGGGACTATGGCTACACCTTC. Translating it yields CASSSLQGDYGYTF.

This chain uses TRBV2 with TRBJ2-1, with D possibly matching TRBD2 (5 bases). The CDR3 loop spans 11 amino acids. Per the germline V gene, CDR1 is SNHLY and CDR2 is FYNNEI. Trimming left V 3 bases short and J 14 bases short, with 11 bases between. The CDR3 sequence is CASSDGTREFF. CDR3 sequence (DNA): TGTGCCAGCAGTGACGGTACTAGAGAGTTCTTC.

The chain uses TRBV6-5 and TRBJ1-2; tentatively, D is TRBD1 (5 bases). With 5 bases removed from V and 5 bases from J, the gap between germline ends came to 9 bases. Germline-derived CDR1 and CDR2 are MNHEY and SVGAGI. The CDR3 runs 12 residues. As DNA, the CDR3 is TGTGCCAGCAGTCCCCGGGGGTATGGCTACACCTTC. Translation gives CASSPRGYGYTF.

This clone was detected only a few times. The rearrangement uses TRBV18 and TRBJ2-7; 7 nucleotides agree with TRBD2. The CDR3 runs to 13 residues. With V trimmed by 2 bases and J by 7 bases, 5 bases remained unmatched. Germline CDR1 reads KGHSH; CDR2 reads LQKENI. CDR3 DNA sequence: TGTGCCAGCTCACCAGGGACTACGGGAGAGCAGTACTTC. Its protein product is CASSPGTTGEQYF. Full variable domain (rest looked up from reference TRBV18 and TRBJ2-7): NAGVMQNPRHLVRRRGQEARLRCSPMKGHSHVYWYRQLPEEGLKFMVYLQKENIIDESGMPKERFSAEFPKEGPSILRIQQVVRGDSAAYFCASSPGTTGEQYFGPGTRLTVT.

The V and J genes are TRBV7-6 and TRBJ2-2, with 8 bases lining up with TRBD2. CDR3 length: 16 residues. V lost 0 bases and J lost 4; bases outside the gene matches: 4. The germline CDR1 and CDR2 sequences are SGHVS and FNYEAQ. The CDR3 reads CASSLAGTRPTGELFF. The CDR3 bases are TGTGCCAGCAGCTTAGCCGGGACTAGGCCCACCGGGGAGCTGTTTTTT. Filled out from reference TRBV7-6 and TRBJ2-2, the complete variable domain reads GAGVSQSPRYKVTKRGQDVALRCDPISGHVSLYWYRQALGQGPEFLTYFNYEAQQDKSGLPNDRFSAERPEGSISTLTIQRTEQRDSAMYRCASSLAGTRPTGELFFGEGSRLTVL.

The count of this clone is one. This chain joins TRBV29-1 and TRBJ2-7; TRBD1 matches at 7 bases. Per germline, CDR1 SQVTM and CDR2 ANQGSEA. V lost 0 bases, J lost 3 bases, and 2 bases stayed unmatched. The CDR3 has 13 amino acids. The CDR3 nucleotides are TGCAGCGTTGAAGACGCAGGGGGCTACGAGCAGTACTTC. Protein product: CSVEDAGGYEQYF.

This rearrangement joins TRBV5-5 to TRBJ1-6, with no clear D. The V gene's germline CDR1 is SGHKS and CDR2 YYEKEE (reference sequence). The CDR3 is 15 amino acids. V was shortened by 5 bases and J by 7 bases, with 16 bases between the two germline ends. The CDR3 loop is CASSPYGRENSPLHF. CDR3 DNA sequence: TGTGCCAGCAGTCCCTACGGACGGGAGAATTCACCCCTCCACTTT.

The CDR3 is CASSSDLGGGQPQHF. The CDR3 region has the DNA TGTGCCAGCAGCTCCGACCTGGGCGGGGGTCAGCCCCAGCATTTT. The chain couples TRBV5-4 to TRBJ1-5, with D perhaps matching TRBD1 (5 bases). The CDR3 has 15 residues. Germline V gene data show CDR1 as SGHNT and CDR2 as YYREEE (reference sequence). Trimming removed 3 bases at V and 6 bases at J, with 16 bases between.

The chain carries TRBV14 and TRBJ2-2; D unclear. The length of the CDR3 is 13 residues. Trimming left V 4 bases short and J 5 bases short, with 8 bases between. Per germline, CDR1 SGHDN and CDR2 FVKESK. Written as DNA, the CDR3 is TGTGCCAGCAGCCTACAAGCGACCGGGGAGCTGTTTTTT. Its translation: CASSLQATGELFF.

CDR3 sequence reads: CAWSVMSRTGNTIYF. The DNA of the CDR3 is TGTGCCTGGAGTGTAATGTCCAGGACAGGAAACACCATATATTTT. The chain links TRBV30 to TRBJ1-3; perhaps TRBD1 as D (5 bases). Trimming took off 0 bases at V and 4 bases at J, with 13 bases between the two ends. The V gene's germline CDR1 is GTSNPN and CDR2 SVGIG (reference sequence). The CDR3 has 15 residues.

This chain joins TRBV4-2 and TRBJ1-5; weak D call: TRBD1 (5 bases). Germline loops: CDR1 LGHNA, CDR2 YNFKEQ. Deletions cut 4 bases from V and 4 bases from J, with 8 bases between. The CDR3 totals 13 residues. CDR3 loop: CASSPRVNQPQHF. The CDR3 DNA is TGTGCCAGCAGCCCCAGGGTGAATCAGCCCCAGCATTTT.

This clone was found once. Other DNA variants within this sample encode the same CDR3. V usage is TRBV29-1 and J usage is TRBJ1-2, with 7 positions matching TRBD1. This CDR3 spans 11 amino acids. The V gene's germline CDR1 is SQVTM and CDR2 ANQGSEA. Trimming at V came to 6 bases and at J to 2 bases, leaving 0 bases not matched to a gene. CDR3 amino acids: CSVDRNYGYTF. DNA for the CDR3: TGCAGCGTGGACAGGAACTATGGCTACACCTTC.

The chain combines TRBV7-9 with TRBJ1-2, with 8 positions matching TRBD1. The CDR3 is 18 residues long. Trimming cost V 3 bases and J 0 bases; bases outside gene matches: 12. Germline-derived CDR1 and CDR2 are SEHNR and FQNEAQ (reference sequence). The CDR3: CASSFKATGDPTNYGYTF. The CDR3 DNA sequence: TGTGCCAGCAGCTTTAAAGCGACAGGGGACCCAACTAACTATGGCTACACCTTC.

CDR3 sequence (DNA): TGTGCCAGCAGCCTCGGCAGGCTGGAAAAACTGTTTTTT. Amino acids: CASSLGRLEKLFF. The chain uses TRBV3-1 (or the pseudogene TRBV3-2) and TRBJ1-4, with D unresolved. V lost 4 bases and J lost 8, with 11 bases in between. This CDR3 is built from 13 residues. CDR1 and CDR2 (germline): LGHDT, YNNKEL (reference sequence).

The chain recombines TRBV4-3 with TRBJ2-1; 10 bases fit TRBD2. Trimming cost V 0 bases and J 4 bases; bases outside gene matches: 3. Germline V CDR1 and CDR2: LGHNA, YSLEER. The CDR3 sequence is 16 residues long. CDR3 bases: TGCGCCAGCAGCCAAGACCTAGCGGGGGATTACAATGAGCAGTTCTTC. Its protein is CASSQDLAGDYNEQFF.

The J gene is TRBJ2-5, the V gene TRBV9; 7 nucleotides line up with TRBD2. The ends lost 2 bases at V and 1 base at J; junction bases unmatched: 8. CDR1 is SGDLS, CDR2 YYNGEE, per germline. The CDR3 is 16 amino acids. The CDR3 loop is CASSVWEGRAQETQYF. The CDR3 DNA sequence: TGTGCCAGCAGCGTGTGGGAGGGGAGGGCCCAAGAGACCCAGTACTTC. The full variable domain, its missing parts supplied by reference TRBV9 and TRBJ2-5, is DSGVTQTPKHLITATGQRVTLRCSPRSGDLSVYWYQQSLDQGLQFLIQYYNGEERAKGNILERFSAQQFPDLHSELNLSSLELGDSALYFCASSVWEGRAQETQYFGPGTRLLVL.